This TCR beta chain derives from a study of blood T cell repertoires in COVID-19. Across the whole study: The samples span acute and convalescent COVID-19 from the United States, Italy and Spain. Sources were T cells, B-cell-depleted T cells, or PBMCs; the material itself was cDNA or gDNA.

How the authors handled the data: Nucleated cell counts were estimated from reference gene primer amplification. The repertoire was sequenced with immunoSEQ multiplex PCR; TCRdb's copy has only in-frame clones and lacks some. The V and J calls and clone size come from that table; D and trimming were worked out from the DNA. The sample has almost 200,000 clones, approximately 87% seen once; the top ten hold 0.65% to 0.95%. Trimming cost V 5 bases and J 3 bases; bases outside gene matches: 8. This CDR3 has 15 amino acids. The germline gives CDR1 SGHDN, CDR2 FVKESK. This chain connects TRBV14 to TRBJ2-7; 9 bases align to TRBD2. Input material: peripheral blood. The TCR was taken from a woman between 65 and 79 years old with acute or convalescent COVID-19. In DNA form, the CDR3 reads TGTGCCAGCAGCTCGACTAGCGGTTCTTACTACGAGCAGTACTTC. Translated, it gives CASSSTSGSYYEQYF.